This T cell receptor beta chain was obtained from a study of metastatic and nonmetastatic thyroid tumors. There were no patients who had received any treatment before thyroid surgery. TCRdb called clones again from the PCR reads with MiXCR. The data hold under 75,000 clones, with more than 15% observed a single time. CDR1 is SGHVS and CDR2 is FQNEAQ in the germline V gene. Trimming removed 6 bases from V and 10 bases from J, with 11 bases in between. This CDR3 region has 11 residues. This clone was seen at least ten times. The sequence was obtained from a female donor with papillary thyroid cancer or a benign thyroid nodule (not recorded which). Some clones in this sample may be carry-over from other donors' samples. This chain joins TRBV7-8 and TRBJ2-3, with D uncertain. The sequenced sample consisted of blood. In DNA, the CDR3 is TGTGCCAGCAGTAAATCAATAGCGCAGTATTTT. It encodes CASSKSIAQYF.